Below are 18 T cell receptor beta chains sequenced from a single sample in a study of T cell clonality in common variable immunodeficiency. Assay: immunoSEQ multiplex PCR; the TCRdb copy retains only in-frame clones and omits some. This table holds 42,000 or so clones with no singletons; the top ten claim less than 2.5%. Sequenced material: peripheral blood mononuclear cells. The receptors here all came from a person between 18 and 70 years old in good health.

This clone was seen at least ten times. Incomplete CDR3 DNA: TGTGCCATTGAAACGGGAGTAAGGGGCAATGAG. Residues: CAIETGVRGNE. The whole CDR3 sequence is CAIETGVRGNEQFF. The gene calls are TRBV10-3 and TRBJ2-1, with a possible D match to TRBD2 (6 bases). The read falls 3 residues short of the CDR3 end, and the missing part is taken from the germline J gene. Germline V CDR1 and CDR2: ENHRY, SYGVKD. This CDR3 contains 14 residues. V was clipped by 9 bases and J by 6 bases, with 18 bases between them.

This clone was seen repeatedly, ten times or more. The read falls 3 residues short of the CDR3 end, and the missing part is taken from the germline J gene. The rearrangement joins TRBV9 to TRBJ2-3; no firm D call. CDR1 is SGDLS and CDR2 is YYNGEE in the germline V gene. The CDR3 sequence is 13 residues long. V gave up 2 bases and J gave up 6 bases, with 10 bases separating them. The DNA read from the CDR3 is TGTGCCAGCAGCGTTAATATATTCGATACG. Translated, it gives CASSVNIFDT. The whole CDR3 sequence is CASSVNIFDTQYF.

Points on this clone: One base away lies a much larger clone, so this may be a sequencing read error. CDR3 region: CASSLTETVYGYTF. The CDR3 DNA, read in part, is TGTGCCAGCAGCTTAACTGAGACAGTCTATGGC. V gene TRBV7-3 combines with J gene TRBJ1-2; D might be TRBD1 (5 bases). The CDR3 goes on 3 residues after the read ends, and that part is filled in from the germline J gene. The germline gives CDR1 SGHTA, CDR2 FQGTGA. This CDR3 is built from 14 residues. The V gene lost 0 bases and the J gene lost 4 bases, with 9 bases spanning the gap.

This clone came up many times. Germline is not matched at one junction end, which may reflect a read error. The missing CDR3 end, 3 residues past where the read stops, is filled in from the germline J gene. The chain carries TRBV7-7 and TRBJ2-7, with D possibly matching TRBD1 (7 bases). The CDR3 runs to 14 residues. CDR1 is SSHAT, CDR2 FNYEAQ, per germline (reference sequence). The CDR3 DNA, read in part, is TGTGCTAGCAGCTTAGGAGGGGGCGAAGACGAG. Amino acid sequence: CASSLGGGEDE. The CDR3 in its entirety is CASSLGGGEDEQYF.

This clone was seen at least ten times. The sequenced fragment ends 3 residues before the CDR3 boundary, so the rest is inferred from the germline J gene. This sequence joins TRBV5-1 and TRBJ2-3, with 7 bases fitting TRBD1. The CDR3 spans 14 residues. Germline CDR1 reads SGHRS; CDR2 reads YFSETQ. The J segment lost 4 bases and the V segment lost 4 bases, leaving 6 bases of the junction unmatched. The sequenced part of the CDR3 DNA is TGCGCCAGCAGCCCAGGGACAGCTTCAGATACG. Its protein product is CASSPGTASDT. The CDR3 in its entirety is CASSPGTASDTQYF.

At least ten counts were recorded for this clone. Read sequence stops 3 residues before the CDR3 end, and the germline J gene provides the missing end. The V call is TRBV5-1, the J call TRBJ2-1, with 8 bases fitting TRBD2. CDR3 size: 15 residues. Germline CDR1 is SGHRS and CDR2 is YFSETQ. With V trimmed by 4 bases and J by 2 bases, 5 bases remained unmatched. Here the CDR3 reads CASSRPGLAYNEQFF. The DNA read from the CDR3 is TGCGCCAGCAGCAGACCGGGACTAGCCTACAATGAG.

This clone was found many times. The read halts 3 residues ahead of the CDR3 end, with the missing end drawn from the germline J gene. The V and J genes are TRBV5-6 and TRBJ1-2; 7 nucleotides agree with TRBD1. J gave up 0 bases and V 3 bases, and 5 bases lay outside the gene matches. The CDR3 is 15 residues long. The V gene's germline CDR1 is SGHDT and CDR2 YYEEEE. CDR3 residues: CASSSRQGSNYGYTF. CDR3 DNA (partial): TGTGCCAGCAGCTCCAGACAGGGATCTAACTATGGC.

This clone was counted ten times or more. The read ends 3 residues before the CDR3 terminus; that terminus is restored from the germline J gene. The chain employs TRBV11-3 and TRBJ2-3; 9 nucleotides line up with TRBD1. The CDR3 covers 15 residues. V shed 5 bases, J shed 3 bases, and the junction held 6 bases outside the gene matches. Germline CDR1 SGHNT, CDR2 YENEEA. The covered CDR3 bases are TGTGCCAGCAGCCCACAGGGGGCCCCTACAGATACG. It yields the protein CASSPQGAPTDT. The whole CDR3 protein is CASSPQGAPTDTQYF.

This clone was recorded at least ten times. CDR3 amino acids: CSARKGGETYEQYF. The CDR3 DNA, read in part, is TGCAGTGCTAGGAAGGGGGGGGAGACCTACGAG. This chain uses TRBV20-1 with TRBJ2-7; tentatively, D is TRBD2 (7 bases). Read sequence stops 3 residues before the CDR3 end, and the germline J gene provides the missing end. CDR1 is DFQATT, CDR2 SNEGSKA, per germline (reference sequence). V dropped 3 bases and J dropped 2 bases, with 14 bases sitting between them. The CDR3 runs to 14 residues.

This clone was seen at least ten times. The CDR3 extends 3 residues past the end of the read, so its final part is completed from the germline J gene. The chain uses TRBV5-6 and TRBJ1-1, with D perhaps TRBD1 (6 bases). Germline V gives CDR1 SGHDT, CDR2 YYEEEE. Trimming took off 1 base at V and 7 bases at J, with 11 bases between the two ends. CDR3 length equals 13 residues. The CDR3 loop reads CASSLTGYSEAFF. CDR3 bases read: TGTGCCAGCAGCTTGACAGGGTACAGTGAA.

In regard to this clone: The read ends 3 residues shy of where the CDR3 ends; the end is completed using the germline J gene. The chain uses TRBV11-1 and TRBJ2-2; 11 bases are a match to TRBD2. Unmatched junction bases numbered 5, after V lost 5 bases and J lost 6 bases. CDR1 and CDR2 (germline): SGHAT, FQDESV (reference sequence). This CDR3 is built from 15 residues. This chain's CDR3 is CASSPVAGGAGELFF. The sequenced CDR3 bases are TGTGCCAGCAGCCCCGTAGCGGGAGGGGCCGGGGAG.

This clone was counted at least ten times. The read finishes 3 residues shy of the CDR3 end, and the germline J gene is used to complete it. The chain has TRBV5-8 and TRBJ2-5, with 8 bases aligning to TRBD1. J was trimmed by 4 bases and V by 1 base; bases with no gene match: 0. CDR1 and CDR2 (germline): SGHTS, YDEGEE. The CDR3 sequence is 13 residues long. CDR3 DNA, as far as it was read: TGTGCCAGCAGCTTGACAGGGGGAGAGACC. It is translated as CASSLTGGET. The complete CDR3 protein is CASSLTGGETQYF. Full variable domain (outside the CDR3, taken from reference TRBV5-8 and TRBJ2-5): EAGVTQSPTHLIKTRGQQATLRCSPISGHTSVYWYQQALGLGLQFLLWYDEGEERNRGNFPPRFSGRQFPNYSSELNVNALELEDSALYLCASSLTGGETQYFGPGTRLLVL.

This clone was picked up many times. Sequencing ends 3 residues short of the CDR3 end; the germline J gene provides the rest. The genes are TRBV20-1 and TRBJ2-1; 10 bases align to TRBD2. The CDR3 has 13 amino acids. Germline V gene sequence: CDR1 DFQATT, CDR2 SNEGSKA (reference sequence). With V trimmed by 4 bases and J by 9 bases, 6 bases remained unmatched. CDR3 amino acids: CSAMSGRAGEQFF. CDR3 bases read: TGCAGTGCTATGAGCGGGAGGGCCGGTGAG.

This clone was recorded many times. The CDR3 bases that were read are TGTGCCTGGAGTGTAGGTCCAGGGGGAGCGACC. Protein: CAWSVGPGGAT. The entire CDR3 sequence reads CAWSVGPGGATQYF. V usage is TRBV30 and J usage is TRBJ2-5; 7 bases match TRBD1. The read halts 3 residues ahead of the CDR3 end, with the missing end drawn from the germline J gene. Per the germline V gene, CDR1 is GTSNPN and CDR2 is SVGIG (reference sequence). There are 14 residues in the CDR3. The ends lost 0 bases at V and 7 bases at J; junction bases unmatched: 8.

Only a few counts were recorded for this clone. The CDR3 end falls 3 residues outside the read, so it is completed with the germline J gene. V and J are TRBV16 and TRBJ2-1; possibly TRBD2 for D (6 bases). The V end was cut by 4 bases, the J end by 5 bases, with 15 bases between. This CDR3 is 15 amino acids long. Germline lookup yields CDR1 KGHSY and CDR2 FQNENV. The DNA read from the CDR3 is TGTGCCAGCAGCCCAGGCCATCGCGGGAACAATGAG. Residues: CASSPGHRGNNE. The whole CDR3 is CASSPGHRGNNEQFF.

This clone was observed many times. Read sequence stops 3 residues before the CDR3 end, and the germline J gene provides the missing end. The chain combines TRBV19 with TRBJ2-1, with 7 nucleotides matching TRBD2. Per germline, CDR1 LNHDA and CDR2 SQIVND (reference sequence). This CDR3 contains 15 residues. Trimming removed 3 bases from V and 4 bases from J; junction bases left unmatched: 6. CDR3: CASSISGGDYNEQFF. The covered CDR3 bases are TGTGCCAGTAGTATCTCTGGGGGGGATTACAATGAG.

Ten or more counts support this clone. The read ends 3 residues before the CDR3 terminus; that terminus is restored from the germline J gene. V usage is TRBV2 and J usage is TRBJ2-1, with 8 bases identical to TRBD2. The CDR3 loop spans 15 amino acids. J gave up 0 bases and V 6 bases, and 4 bases lay outside the gene matches. The germline gives CDR1 SNHLY, CDR2 FYNNEI. The CDR3 here is CASRISGSSYNEQFF. The covered CDR3 bases are TGTGCCAGCAGAATCAGCGGGAGCTCCTACAATGAG.

As regards this clone: The read finishes 3 residues shy of the CDR3 end, and the germline J gene is used to complete it. This chain links TRBV30 with TRBJ2-4; no definite D call. CDR1 and CDR2 from the germline V gene are GTSNPN and SVGIG (reference sequence). The CDR3 runs to 10 residues. This CDR3 is CAWRGGGQYF. CDR3 DNA (partial): TGTGCCTGGAGGGGTGGCGGT.